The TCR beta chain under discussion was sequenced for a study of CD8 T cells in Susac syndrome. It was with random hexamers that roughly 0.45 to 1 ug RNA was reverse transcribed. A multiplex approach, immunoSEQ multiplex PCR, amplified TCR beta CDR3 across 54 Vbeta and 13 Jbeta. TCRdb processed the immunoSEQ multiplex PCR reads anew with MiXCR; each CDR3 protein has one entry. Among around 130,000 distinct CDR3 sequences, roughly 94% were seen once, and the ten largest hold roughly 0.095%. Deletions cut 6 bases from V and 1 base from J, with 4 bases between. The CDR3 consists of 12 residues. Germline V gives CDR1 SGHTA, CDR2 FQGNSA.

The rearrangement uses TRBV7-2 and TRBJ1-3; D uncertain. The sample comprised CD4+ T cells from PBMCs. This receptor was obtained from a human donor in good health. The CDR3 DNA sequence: TGTGCCAGCAGTCGGTCTGGAAACACCATATATTTT. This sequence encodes CASSRSGNTIYF.